This T cell receptor beta chain appears in the sequencing data of a study of T cells in Graves' hyperthyroidism and ophthalmopathy (dated by TCRdb to the late 2010s). For the wider study: Peripheral blood samples were taken at the time of initial diagnosis, prior to any treatment. TCR V-J signatures able to tell the groups apart were searched for in a discovery cohort of approximately 95 patients, of whom more than 40 had Graves' ophthalmopathy and 57 had stable Graves' hyperthyroidism. According to the paper, TCR Vbeta CDR3 sequencing was carried out on 135 peripheral blood samples, which came from fewer than 50 ophthalmopathy, around 74 hyperthyroidism and some 17 progressor patients. Thyroid tissue and blood T-cell repertoires from more than five Graves' hyperthyroidism patients were also compared in the study. After sampling, hyperthyroidism patients received methimazole starting at 30 mg daily, and ophthalmopathy patients received high-dose intravenous methylprednisolone. An independent validation cohort of under 20 hyperthyroidism patients and 17 patients who later progressed to ophthalmopathy tested prospective prediction of ophthalmopathy. The 75 to 100 discovery patients were divided at random into training and test sets in a 7:3 ratio. Summary of the overall study and its limitations: In validation, progression to ophthalmopathy was predicted by the model with 70% to 71% sensitivity and roughly 76% specificity, a median of around 6.5 months before onset. No statistical method was used to fix the sample size in advance, and group allocation was not hidden from the investigators. Blood samples also contained most of the expanded thyroid clonotypes (frequency above 0.001), which suggests that blood repertoires may reflect thyroid immune responses. Ophthalmopathy was separated from stable hyperthyroidism by a 13 V-J signature model, with approximately 89% sensitivity and roughly 84% specificity obtained in cross-validation and 80%/75% obtained in testing.

In the case of this clonotype: Its specific antigen is unknown. No clone much larger than this one lies a single base away; base qualities are absent.

The TCR beta CDR3 regions were amplified from the RNA transcripts. The TCR CDR3 was subjected to a first round of RT-PCR using the HTBI primer set and the Qiagen OneStep RT-PCR kit. A second multiplex PCR round built the libraries, followed by size selection and purification. Libraries were sequenced paired-end with 100 bp reads on an Illumina HiSeq2000. In the paper's pipeline: SOAPnuke was used to process the raw data, removing reads that contained adapters or uncalled bases, had a mean Phred below 15, or lacked an exact match to the constant primer or identifier. High-quality paired reads were merged with COPE v1.2.5, and unique nucleotide sequences were defined as clonotypes. Clonotypes were aligned to IMGT TRBV, TRBD and TRBJ reference segments using MiTCR v1.1. The analysis was restricted to V-J combinations with a frequency above 0.0001, which together covered 99% to 99.2% of the repertoires. The TCS score was defined as F50 (clonal expansion) divided by E x V (chaos), with BLOSUM62-based TCRdist calculated between CDR3 peptides within each V-J. Welch's t-statistics and random forest reduced some 510 V-J features to fewer than 15, which were used in a naive Bayes classifier (R e1071). Thyroid-blood repertoire similarity was quantified with the Morisita-Horn index. TCRdb redid the processing of the public reads, applying fastp at Q25 and MiXCR, and retained in-frame beta chains. Here each entry gathers all rows of one CDR3 protein and keeps the most common genes and DNA. The V and J calls reflect TCRdb's pipeline rather than the authors' work. Counted in this sample were hundreds of thousands of distinct CDR3 sequences; about two fifths of them appeared once. The ten most abundant clones make up 8.9% of the sample.

A patient counted as having stable Graves' hyperthyroidism if no progression to ophthalmopathy occurred over 18 months of follow-up. Hyperthyroidism patients were newly diagnosed, with disease duration under 2 months, and aged 18 to 65 years. The study excluded patients with uncontrolled infections, other autoimmune diseases, pregnancy or lactation. Diagnoses were established on the basis of clinical symptoms, serum thyroxine and TRAb, thyroid ultrasound, and orbital computed tomography. Ficoll-Paque density gradient centrifugation was used to isolate PBMCs from approximately 10 ml of fresh peripheral blood. Total RNA was extracted using Trizol reagent, and RNA quality was assessed on an Agilent 2100 Bioanalyzer. Looking up the germline V gene yields CDR1 KGHDR and CDR2 SFDVKD. Counted from cysteine to phenylalanine, this CDR3 has 15 amino acids. Here the CDR3 DNA is all that survives: 45 bases in frame from base 1. Clipping removes 4 bases from V and 8 bases from J, with 10 as the unmatched junction base count.

Sequencing input: blood. Rearrangement joined TRBV24-1 to TRBJ1-2; a stretch of 9 junction bases matches TRBD1. This sequence was found in a man aged 18 to 35 with Graves' hyperthyroidism. The sequence in DNA is TGTGCCACCAGTGACCCAGGGACAGGGCATTTGGGCTACACCTTC. This yields the protein CATSDPGTGHLGYTF.